The 12 T cell receptor beta chains below come from one sample, sequenced in a study of T cell responses to AZD1222 COVID-19 vaccine. TCRdb's table, derived via immunoSEQ multiplex PCR, lists solely in-frame clones and lacks some. There are about 120,000 clones in the sample; 80% to 95% occur only once, and around 3.8% lies in the top ten. The sequences come from peripheral blood, collected 28 days after the second dose of the MenACWY control vaccine. The receptors come from an adult who received the MenACWY meningococcal vaccine as a control.

This rearrangement joins TRBV6-5 to TRBJ2-7; 9 nucleotides agree with TRBD2. The CDR3 is made up of 14 amino acids. From germline, CDR1 is MNHEY and CDR2 SVGAGI. J gave up 0 bases and V 8 bases, and 5 bases lay outside the gene matches. CDR3 sequence (DNA): TGTGCCAGCCGACTAGCGGACGTCTCCTACGAGCAGTACTTC. It translates to CASRLADVSYEQYF.

This rearrangement joins TRBV19 to TRBJ2-7, with D possibly being TRBD2 (5 bases). V gave up 2 bases and J gave up 2 bases, with 10 bases separating them. Germline CDR1 is LNHDA and CDR2 is SQIVND (reference sequence). The CDR3 has 14 amino acids. CDR3: CASSISYGTYEQYF. The CDR3 DNA is TGTGCCAGTAGTATAAGTTACGGGACCTACGAGCAGTACTTC.

V and J are TRBV20-1 and TRBJ1-1, with D possibly matching TRBD1 (6 bases). The CDR3 extends over 11 amino acids. Germline lookup yields CDR1 DFQATT and CDR2 SNEGSKA (reference sequence). V lost 0 bases and J lost 7, with 6 bases in between. CDR3 sequence: CSAREDSEAFF. The CDR3 region has the DNA TGCAGTGCTAGAGAGGACAGTGAAGCTTTCTTT.

The chain joins TRBV28 to TRBJ1-4, with D perhaps TRBD1 (5 bases). Germline lookup yields CDR1 MDHEN and CDR2 SYDVKM. V gave up 8 bases and J gave up 7 bases, with 11 bases separating them. This CDR3 region has 12 residues. CDR3 coding DNA: TGTGCCAGCGGGGCATCATTTGAAAAACTGTTTTTT. Residues: CASGASFEKLFF.

In its sample, this clone was seen once. J is TRBJ1-1 and V is TRBV9, with 9 bases aligning to TRBD1. The junction had 13 bases not matched to a gene; V was cut back by 0 bases and J by 1 base. CDR1 is SGDLS, CDR2 YYNGEE, per germline. CDR3 size: 19 residues. In nucleotides, the CDR3 is TGTGCCAGCAGCGTAGCTCCAACAGGGGGCGCCGGAAGGAACACTGAAGCTTTCTTT. Encoded protein: CASSVAPTGGAGRNTEAFF.

The chain links TRBV4-1 to TRBJ2-4; TRBD1 or TRBD2 may be the D gene (5 bases each). V dropped 0 bases and J dropped 8 bases, with 17 bases sitting between them. This CDR3 is built from 16 residues. Germline lookup yields CDR1 MGHRA and CDR2 YSYEKL. CDR3 sequence reads: CASSQDLGVGLDIQYF. For the CDR3, the DNA is TGCGCCAGCAGCCAAGATCTGGGGGTGGGTTTAGACATTCAGTACTTC.

J is TRBJ2-1 and V is TRBV6-6; no firm D call. The CDR3 spans 12 residues. Trimming cost V 6 bases and J 7 bases, with 10 bases left between them. The germline V gene has CDR1 MNHNY and CDR2 SVGAGI (reference sequence). The CDR3 loop reads CASSYIWNEQFF. The CDR3 coding sequence is TGTGCCAGCAGCTACATTTGGAATGAGCAGTTCTTC.

This chain connects TRBV18 to TRBJ1-1; 11 bases fit TRBD1. This CDR3 comprises 14 residues. Trimming removed 4 bases from V and 5 bases from J; junction bases left unmatched: 3. CDR1 and CDR2 (germline): KGHSH, LQKENI. As DNA, the CDR3 is TGTGCCAGCTCACTCGGGACAGGGGGGACTGAAGCTTTCTTT. Amino acids: CASSLGTGGTEAFF.

This sequence joins TRBV5-1 and TRBJ2-5; D possibly corresponds to TRBD2 (7 bases). Germline-derived CDR1 and CDR2 are SGHRS and YFSETQ. The CDR3 length is 16 residues. The V and J ends lost 1 base and 3 bases respectively, with 16 bases between them. CDR3 nucleotide sequence: TGCGCCAGCAGCTTGTGGGGGGGCAGGGCCGAAGAGACCCAGTACTTC. Protein product: CASSLWGGRAEETQYF.

The chain joins TRBV6-5 to TRBJ2-1, with 10 nucleotides matching TRBD1. The CDR3 runs 13 residues. Germline V gene sequence: CDR1 MNHEY, CDR2 SVGAGI. Trimming cost V 7 bases and J 7 bases; bases outside gene matches: 4. CDR3 sequence reads: CASTRTGGNEQFF. The CDR3 DNA sequence: TGTGCCAGCACCCGGACAGGGGGGAATGAGCAGTTCTTC.

This clone appeared a single time. The chain is built from TRBV28 and TRBJ1-2, with TRBD1 as a possible D gene (6 bases). The CDR3 contains 15 residues. V lost 8 bases to trimming and J lost 0 bases, with 16 bases between them. Germline CDR1 is MDHEN and CDR2 is SYDVKM. CDR3 in DNA: TGTGCCAGCGTACAGACAGGCCCCTCTAACTATGGCTACACCTTC. Amino acid sequence: CASVQTGPSNYGYTF.

This clone was detected once. The chain joins TRBV7-9 to TRBJ1-1; a possible D gene is TRBD1 (6 bases). The CDR3 length is 14 residues. Germline V gene data show CDR1 as SEHNR and CDR2 as FQNEAQ (reference sequence). V lost 0 bases and J lost 5, with 10 bases in between. Here the CDR3 DNA reads TGTGCCAGCAGCTTAGCGCGAGGGGGAACTGAAGCTTTCTTT. Translation gives CASSLARGGTEAFF.